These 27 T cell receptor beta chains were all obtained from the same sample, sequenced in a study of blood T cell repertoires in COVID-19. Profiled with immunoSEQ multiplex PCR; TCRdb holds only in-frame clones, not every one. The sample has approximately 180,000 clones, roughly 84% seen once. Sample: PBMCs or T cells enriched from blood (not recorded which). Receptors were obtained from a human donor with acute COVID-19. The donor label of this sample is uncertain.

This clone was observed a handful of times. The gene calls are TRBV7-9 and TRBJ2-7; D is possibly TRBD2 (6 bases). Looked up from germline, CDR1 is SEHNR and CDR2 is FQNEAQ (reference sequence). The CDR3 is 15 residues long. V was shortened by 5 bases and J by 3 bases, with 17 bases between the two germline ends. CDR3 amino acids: CASSPFGGNFYEQYF. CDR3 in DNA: TGTGCCAGCAGCCCCTTCGGGGGAAACTTCTACGAGCAGTACTTC.

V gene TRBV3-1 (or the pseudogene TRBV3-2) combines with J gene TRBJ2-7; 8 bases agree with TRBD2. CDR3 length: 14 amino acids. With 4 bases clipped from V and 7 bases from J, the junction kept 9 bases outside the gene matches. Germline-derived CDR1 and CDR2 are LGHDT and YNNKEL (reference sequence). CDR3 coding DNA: TGTGCCAGCAGCCGGAGCGGGGGCATCTTAGAGCAGTACTTC. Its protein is CASSRSGGILEQYF.

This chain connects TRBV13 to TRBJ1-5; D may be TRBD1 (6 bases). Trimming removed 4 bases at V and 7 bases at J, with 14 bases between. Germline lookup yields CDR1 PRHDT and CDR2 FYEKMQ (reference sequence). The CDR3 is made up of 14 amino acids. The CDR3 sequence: CASSSRTDEQPQHF. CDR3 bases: TGTGCCAGCAGCTCCAGGACAGACGAACAGCCCCAGCATTTT. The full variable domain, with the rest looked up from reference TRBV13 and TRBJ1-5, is AAGVIQSPRHLIKEKRETATLKCYPIPRHDTVYWYQQGPGQDPQFLISFYEKMQSDKGSIPDRFSAQQFSDYHSELNMSSLELGDSALYFCASSSRTDEQPQHFGDGTRLSIL.

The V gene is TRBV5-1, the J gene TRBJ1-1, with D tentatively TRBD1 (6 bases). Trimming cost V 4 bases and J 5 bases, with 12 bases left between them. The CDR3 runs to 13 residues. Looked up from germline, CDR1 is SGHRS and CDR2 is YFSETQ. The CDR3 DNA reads TGCGCCAGCAGCCAAACAGGACAGACTGAAGCTTTCTTT. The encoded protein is CASSQTGQTEAFF.

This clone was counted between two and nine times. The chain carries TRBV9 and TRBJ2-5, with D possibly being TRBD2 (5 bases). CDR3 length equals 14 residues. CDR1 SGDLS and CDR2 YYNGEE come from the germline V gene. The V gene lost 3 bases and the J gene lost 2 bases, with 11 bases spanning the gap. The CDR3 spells CASSARGLQETQYF. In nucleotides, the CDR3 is TGTGCCAGCAGCGCCCGGGGTCTGCAAGAGACCCAGTACTTC.

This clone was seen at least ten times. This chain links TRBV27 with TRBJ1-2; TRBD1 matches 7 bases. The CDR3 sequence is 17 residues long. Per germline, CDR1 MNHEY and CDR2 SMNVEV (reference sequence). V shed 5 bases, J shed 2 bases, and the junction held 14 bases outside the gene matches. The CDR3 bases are TGTGCCAGCAGTCATTATAAGGGGGCGCTGGGGAACTATGGCTACACCTTC. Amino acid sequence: CASSHYKGALGNYGYTF.

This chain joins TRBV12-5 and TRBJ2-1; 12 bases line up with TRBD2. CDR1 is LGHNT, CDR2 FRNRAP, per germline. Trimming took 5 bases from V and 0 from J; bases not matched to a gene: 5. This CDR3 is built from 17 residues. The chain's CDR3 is CASGRLTSGGSYNEQFF. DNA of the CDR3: TGTGCTAGTGGTCGCCTGACTAGCGGGGGCTCCTACAATGAGCAGTTCTTC. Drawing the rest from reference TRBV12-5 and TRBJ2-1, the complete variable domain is DARVTQTPRHKVTEMGQEVTMRCQPILGHNTVFWYRQTMMQGLELLAYFRNRAPLDDSGMPKDRFSAEMPDATLATLKIQPSEPRDSAVYFCASGRLTSGGSYNEQFFGPGTRLTVL.

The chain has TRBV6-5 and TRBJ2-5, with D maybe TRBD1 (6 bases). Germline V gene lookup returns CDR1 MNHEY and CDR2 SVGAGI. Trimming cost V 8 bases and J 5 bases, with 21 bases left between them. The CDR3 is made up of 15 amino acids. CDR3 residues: CASVWTESPAETQYF. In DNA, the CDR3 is TGTGCCAGCGTCTGGACAGAATCCCCTGCGGAGACCCAGTACTTC.

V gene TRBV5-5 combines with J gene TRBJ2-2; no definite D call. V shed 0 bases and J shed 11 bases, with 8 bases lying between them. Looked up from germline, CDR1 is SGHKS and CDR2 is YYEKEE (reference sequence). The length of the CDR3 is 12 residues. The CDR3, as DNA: TGTGCCAGCAGCTTGGGGGCCTCTGAGCTGTTTTTT. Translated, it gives CASSLGASELFF.

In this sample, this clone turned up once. CDR3 residues: CSVRYGGRVTGELFF. DNA for the CDR3: TGCAGCGTTCGGTACGGGGGGCGGGTCACCGGGGAGCTGTTTTTT. The rearrangement links TRBV29-1 to TRBJ2-2, with D possibly being TRBD2 (7 bases). V lost 5 bases and J lost 4, with 17 bases in between. The CDR3 is 15 residues long. The germline gives CDR1 SQVTM, CDR2 ANQGSEA.

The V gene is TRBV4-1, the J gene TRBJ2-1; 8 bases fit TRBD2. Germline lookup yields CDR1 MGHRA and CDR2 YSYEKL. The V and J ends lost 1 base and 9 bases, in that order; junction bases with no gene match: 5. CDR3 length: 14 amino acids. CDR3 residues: CASSQGDSGAEQFF. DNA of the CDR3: TGCGCCAGCAGCCAAGGGGATAGCGGGGCTGAGCAGTTCTTC.

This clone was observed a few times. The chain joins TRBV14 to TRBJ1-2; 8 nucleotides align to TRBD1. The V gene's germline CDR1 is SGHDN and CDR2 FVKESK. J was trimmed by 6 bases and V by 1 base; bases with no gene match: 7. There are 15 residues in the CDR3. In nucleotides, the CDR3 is TGTGCCAGCAGCCAAGTTCCGGGACAGGCCCATGGCTACACCTTC. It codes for CASSQVPGQAHGYTF.

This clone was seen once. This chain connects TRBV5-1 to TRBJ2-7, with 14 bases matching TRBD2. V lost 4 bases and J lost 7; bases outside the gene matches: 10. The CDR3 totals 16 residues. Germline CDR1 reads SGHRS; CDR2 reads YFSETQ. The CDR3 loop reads CASSPMTSGGASEQYF. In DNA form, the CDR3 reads TGCGCCAGCAGCCCGATGACTAGCGGGGGGGCGAGTGAGCAGTACTTC.

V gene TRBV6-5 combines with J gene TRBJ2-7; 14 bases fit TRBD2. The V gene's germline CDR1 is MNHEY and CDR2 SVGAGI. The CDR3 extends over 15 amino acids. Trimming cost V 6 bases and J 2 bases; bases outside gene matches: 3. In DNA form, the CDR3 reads TGTGCCAGCAGCGTGACTAGCGGGGGGGCCTACGAGCAGTACTTC. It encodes CASSVTSGGAYEQYF.

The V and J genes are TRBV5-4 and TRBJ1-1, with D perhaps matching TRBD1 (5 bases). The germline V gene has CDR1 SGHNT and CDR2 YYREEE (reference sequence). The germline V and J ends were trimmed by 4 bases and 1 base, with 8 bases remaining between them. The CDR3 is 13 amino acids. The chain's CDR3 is CASSLQGNTEAFF. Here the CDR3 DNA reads TGTGCCAGCAGCCTCCAGGGGAACACTGAAGCTTTCTTT.

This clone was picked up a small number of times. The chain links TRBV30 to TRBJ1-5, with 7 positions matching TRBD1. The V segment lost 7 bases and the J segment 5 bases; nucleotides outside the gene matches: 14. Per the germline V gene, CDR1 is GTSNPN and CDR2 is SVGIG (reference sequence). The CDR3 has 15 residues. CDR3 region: CAYGKAGTDHQPQHF. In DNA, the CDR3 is TGTGCCTATGGCAAGGCCGGGACAGATCATCAGCCCCAGCATTTT.

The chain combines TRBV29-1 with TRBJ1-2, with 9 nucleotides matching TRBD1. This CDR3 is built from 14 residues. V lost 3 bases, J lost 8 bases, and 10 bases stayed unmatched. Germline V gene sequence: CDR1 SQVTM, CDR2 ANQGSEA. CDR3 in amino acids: CSVDTTGQGLGYTF. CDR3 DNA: TGCAGCGTTGACACCACCGGACAGGGGTTAGGCTACACCTTC.

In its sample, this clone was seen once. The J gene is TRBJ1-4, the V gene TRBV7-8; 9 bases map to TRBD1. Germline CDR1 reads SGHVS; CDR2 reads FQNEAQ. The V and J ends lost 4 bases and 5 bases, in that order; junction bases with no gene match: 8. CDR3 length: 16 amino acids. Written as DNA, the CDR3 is TGTGCCAGCAGCTGGGGACAGGGTCAGGGGAATGAAAAACTGTTTTTT. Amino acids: CASSWGQGQGNEKLFF.

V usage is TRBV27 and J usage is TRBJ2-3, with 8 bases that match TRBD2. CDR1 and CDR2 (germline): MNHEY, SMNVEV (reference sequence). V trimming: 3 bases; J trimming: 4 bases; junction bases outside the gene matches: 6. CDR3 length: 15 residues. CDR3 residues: CASSFSSGEADTQYF. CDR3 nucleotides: TGTGCCAGCAGTTTTAGTAGCGGGGAGGCAGATACGCAGTATTTT.

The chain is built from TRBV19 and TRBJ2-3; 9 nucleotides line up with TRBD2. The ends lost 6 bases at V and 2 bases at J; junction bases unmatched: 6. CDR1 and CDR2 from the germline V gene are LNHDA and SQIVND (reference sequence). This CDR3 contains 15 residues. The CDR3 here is CASRQSSGATDTQYF. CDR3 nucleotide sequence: TGTGCCAGTAGACAATCTAGCGGGGCCACAGATACGCAGTATTTT.

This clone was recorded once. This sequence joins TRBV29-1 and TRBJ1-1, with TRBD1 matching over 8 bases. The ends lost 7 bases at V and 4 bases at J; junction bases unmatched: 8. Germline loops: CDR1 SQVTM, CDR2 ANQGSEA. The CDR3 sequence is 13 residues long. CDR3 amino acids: CSARGQGRTEAFF. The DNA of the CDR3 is TGCAGCGCGAGAGGACAGGGTCGCACTGAAGCTTTCTTT.

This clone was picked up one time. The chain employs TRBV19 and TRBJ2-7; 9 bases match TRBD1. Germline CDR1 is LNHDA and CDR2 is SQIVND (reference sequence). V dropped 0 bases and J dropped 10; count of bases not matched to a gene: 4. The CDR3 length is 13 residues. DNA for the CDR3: TGTGCCAGTAGTATAGATCGGGACAGGGAACAGTACTTC. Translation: CASSIDRDREQYF.

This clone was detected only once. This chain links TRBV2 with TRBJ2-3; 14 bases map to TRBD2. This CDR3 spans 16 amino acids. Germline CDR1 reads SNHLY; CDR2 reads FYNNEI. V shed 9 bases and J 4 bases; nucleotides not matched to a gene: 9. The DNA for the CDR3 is TGTGCCAGTGGACTAGCGGGGGGCCCCCAAGCAGATACGCAGTATTTT. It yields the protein CASGLAGGPQADTQYF.

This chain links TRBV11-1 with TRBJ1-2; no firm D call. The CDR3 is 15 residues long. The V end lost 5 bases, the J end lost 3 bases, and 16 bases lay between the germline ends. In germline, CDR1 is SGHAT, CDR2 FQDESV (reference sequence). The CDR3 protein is CASSHNEAADYGYTF. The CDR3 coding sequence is TGTGCCAGCAGCCACAACGAGGCAGCCGACTATGGCTACACCTTC.

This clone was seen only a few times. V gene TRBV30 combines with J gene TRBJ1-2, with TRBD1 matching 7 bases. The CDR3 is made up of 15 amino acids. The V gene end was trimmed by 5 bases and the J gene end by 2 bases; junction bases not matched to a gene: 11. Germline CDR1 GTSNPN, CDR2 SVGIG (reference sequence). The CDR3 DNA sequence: TGTGCCTGGCGCTACCATCAGACAGGGAACTATGGCTACACCTTC. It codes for CAWRYHQTGNYGYTF. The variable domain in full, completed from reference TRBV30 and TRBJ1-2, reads SQTIHQWPATLVQPVGSPLSLECTVEGTSNPNLYWYRQAAGRGLQLLFYSVGIGQISSEVPQNLSASRPQDRQFILSSKKLLLSDSGFYLCAWRYHQTGNYGYTFGSGTRLTVV.

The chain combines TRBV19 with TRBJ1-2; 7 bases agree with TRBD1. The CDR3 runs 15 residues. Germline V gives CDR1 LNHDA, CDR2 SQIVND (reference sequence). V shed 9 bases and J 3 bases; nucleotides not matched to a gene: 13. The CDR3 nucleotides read TGTGCCAGCTCCCCATTACAGGGGACGCACTATGGCTACACCTTC. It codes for CASSPLQGTHYGYTF.

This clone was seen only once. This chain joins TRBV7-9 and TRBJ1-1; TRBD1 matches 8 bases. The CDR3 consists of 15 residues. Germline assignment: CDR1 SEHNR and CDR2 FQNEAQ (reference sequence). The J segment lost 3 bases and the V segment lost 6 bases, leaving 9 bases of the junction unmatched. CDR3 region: CASSSQQGGDTEAFF. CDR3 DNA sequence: TGTGCCAGCAGTTCCCAACAGGGGGGGGACACTGAAGCTTTCTTT.